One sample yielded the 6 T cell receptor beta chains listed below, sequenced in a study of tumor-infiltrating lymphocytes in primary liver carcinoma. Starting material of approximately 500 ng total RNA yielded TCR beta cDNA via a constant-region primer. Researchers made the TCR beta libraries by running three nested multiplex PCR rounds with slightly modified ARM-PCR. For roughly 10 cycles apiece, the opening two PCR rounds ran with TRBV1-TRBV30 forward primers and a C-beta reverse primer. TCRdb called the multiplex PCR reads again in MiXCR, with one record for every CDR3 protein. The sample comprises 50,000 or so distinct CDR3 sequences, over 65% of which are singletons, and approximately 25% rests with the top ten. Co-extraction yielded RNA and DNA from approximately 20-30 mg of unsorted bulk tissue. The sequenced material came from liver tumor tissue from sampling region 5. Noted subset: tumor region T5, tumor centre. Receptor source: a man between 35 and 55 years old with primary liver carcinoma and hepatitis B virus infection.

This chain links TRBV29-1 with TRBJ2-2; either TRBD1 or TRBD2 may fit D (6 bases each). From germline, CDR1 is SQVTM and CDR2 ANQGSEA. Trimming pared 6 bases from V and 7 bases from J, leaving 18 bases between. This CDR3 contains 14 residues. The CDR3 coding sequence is TGCAGCGTCTATAGGACAGCGGGTCGCGGGGAGCTGTTTTTT. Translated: CSVYRTAGRGELFF.

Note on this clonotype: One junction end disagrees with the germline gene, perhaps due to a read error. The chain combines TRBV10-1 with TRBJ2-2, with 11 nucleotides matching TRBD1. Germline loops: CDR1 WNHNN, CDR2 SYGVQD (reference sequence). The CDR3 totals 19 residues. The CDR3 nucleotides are TGCGACAGCACTGAACTATCGGGGACAGGGGGAAGTAACACCGGGGAGCTGTTTTTT. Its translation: CDSTELSGTGGSNTGELFF.

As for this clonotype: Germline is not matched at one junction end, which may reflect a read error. CDR3 protein: CASSKSSGRGRYNGQFF. CDR3 nucleotide sequence: TGTGCCAGCAGTAAATCTAGCGGGAGGGGGAGGTACAATGGGCAGTTCTTC. The V gene is TRBV6-5, the J gene TRBJ2-1; 12 positions match TRBD2. Germline V gene sequence: CDR1 MNHEY, CDR2 SVGAGI. This CDR3 is 17 amino acids long.

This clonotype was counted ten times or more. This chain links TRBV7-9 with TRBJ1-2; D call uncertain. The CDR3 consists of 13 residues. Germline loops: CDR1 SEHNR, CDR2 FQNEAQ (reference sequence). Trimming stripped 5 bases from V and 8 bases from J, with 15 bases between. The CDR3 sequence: CASSPDPSVGYTF. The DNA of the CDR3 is TGTGCCAGCAGCCCGGACCCCTCTGTGGGCTACACCTTC.

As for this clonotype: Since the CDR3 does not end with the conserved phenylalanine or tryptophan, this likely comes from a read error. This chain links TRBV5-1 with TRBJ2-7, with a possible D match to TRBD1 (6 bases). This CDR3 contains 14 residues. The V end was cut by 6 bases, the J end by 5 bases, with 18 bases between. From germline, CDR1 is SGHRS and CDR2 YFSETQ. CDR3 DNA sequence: TGCGCCAGCAACCAGGGGCAGGGGCATGACGAGCAGTACTTA. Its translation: CASNQGQGHDEQYL.

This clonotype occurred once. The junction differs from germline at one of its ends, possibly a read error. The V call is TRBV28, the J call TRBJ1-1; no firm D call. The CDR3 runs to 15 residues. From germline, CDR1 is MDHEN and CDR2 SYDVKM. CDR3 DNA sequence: TGTGCCAGCAGTTTAGCAACAACGGGGAACACTGAAGGTTTCTTT. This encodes CASSLATTGNTEGFF.